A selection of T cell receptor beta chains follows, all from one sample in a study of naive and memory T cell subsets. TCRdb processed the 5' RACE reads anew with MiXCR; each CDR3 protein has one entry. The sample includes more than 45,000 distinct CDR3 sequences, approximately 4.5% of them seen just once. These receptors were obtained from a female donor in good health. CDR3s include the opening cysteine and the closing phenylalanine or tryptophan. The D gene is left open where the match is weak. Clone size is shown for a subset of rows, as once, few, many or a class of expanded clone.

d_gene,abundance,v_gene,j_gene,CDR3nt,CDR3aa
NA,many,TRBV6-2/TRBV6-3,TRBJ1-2,TGTGCCAGCAGCAAACGGGACCGCTCTAACTATGGCTACACCTTC,CASSKRDRSNYGYTF
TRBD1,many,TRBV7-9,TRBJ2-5,TGTGCCAGCAGCCTCGGGACAGTAGAGACCCAGTACTTC,CASSLGTVETQYF
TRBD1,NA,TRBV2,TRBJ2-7,TGTGCCAGCAGTGAAGCCACAGGGGGTCCCATCGAGCAGTACTTC,CASSEATGGPIEQYF
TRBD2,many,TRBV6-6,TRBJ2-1,TGTGCCAGCAGTCCAGCGGGAGGGTGGTCCTACAATGAGCAGTTCTTC,CASSPAGGWSYNEQFF
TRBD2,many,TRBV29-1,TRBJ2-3,TGCAGCGCCGGGACTAGCGTTGATACGCAGTATTTT,CSAGTSVDTQYF
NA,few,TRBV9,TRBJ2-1,TGTGCCAGCAGCGAAAATCTGTCTCCGGGACGGTACAATGAGCAGTTCTTC,CASSENLSPGRYNEQFF
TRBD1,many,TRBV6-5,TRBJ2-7,TGTGCCAGCAGTTACTACGGGACAGGGATCTCCGAGCAGTACTTC,CASSYYGTGISEQYF
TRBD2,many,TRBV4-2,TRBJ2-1,TGTGCCAGCAGCCATCCGGGACTAGCGTCCTACAATGAGCAGTTCTTC,CASSHPGLASYNEQFF
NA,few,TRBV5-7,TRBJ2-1,TGTGCCAGCAGCTTGCTGGGTATCTGCAATGAGCAGTTCTTC,CASSLLGICNEQFF
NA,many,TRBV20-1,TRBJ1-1,TGCAGTGCTTGGACGTCCGCCCATGCTTTCTTT,CSAWTSAHAFF
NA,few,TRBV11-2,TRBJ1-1,TGTGCCAGCAGCTTGGAAGGAAGGGCGAACACTGAAGCTTTCTTT,CASSLEGRANTEAFF
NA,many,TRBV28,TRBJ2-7,TGTGCCAATACTCTTGTTACGGACCGAAGCCAGAACTCCTACGAGCAGTACTTC,CANTLVTDRSQNSYEQYF
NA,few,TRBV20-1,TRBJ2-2,TGCAGTGCTAGGGGCACCCAGCAGCTGTTTTTT,CSARGTQQLFF
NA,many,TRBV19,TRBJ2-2,TGTGCCAGTAGTCCGGGGACCTTGAACACCGGGGAGCTGTTTTTT,CASSPGTLNTGELFF
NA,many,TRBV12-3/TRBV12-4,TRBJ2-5,TGTGCCAGCAGTTTACCTGTCCAAGAGACCCAGTACTTC,CASSLPVQETQYF
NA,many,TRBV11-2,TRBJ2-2,TGTGCCAGCCTTAAAAGAGGAGGGGGCCCCGGGGAGCTGTTTTTT,CASLKRGGGPGELFF
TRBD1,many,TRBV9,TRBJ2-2,TGTGCCAGCAGCGTGACAGGGGCCGGGGAGCTGTTTTTT,CASSVTGAGELFF
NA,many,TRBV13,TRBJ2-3,TGTGCCAGCAGCTCGAGGACTTCGGGAGATACGCAGTATTTT,CASSSRTSGDTQYF
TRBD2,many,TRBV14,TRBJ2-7,TGTGCCAGCAGCCATTCACCAAAGGTTTTGGCTAGCGGGAGTGTAGACGAGCAGTACTTC,CASSHSPKVLASGSVDEQYF
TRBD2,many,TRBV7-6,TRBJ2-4,TGTGCCAGCAGCTACCTAGCGGGGACGGTGTTAGCCAAAAACATTCAGTACTTC,CASSYLAGTVLAKNIQYF
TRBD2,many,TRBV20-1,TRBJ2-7,TGCAGTGCTAGAGAATTTATTAGCGGGAGCTCGTACGAGCAGTACTTC,CSAREFISGSSYEQYF
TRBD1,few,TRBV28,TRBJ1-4,TGTGCCAGCACCTTATCCGACAGGGTACGAGAAAAACTGTTTTTT,CASTLSDRVREKLFF
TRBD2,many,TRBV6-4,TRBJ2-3,TGTGCCAGCAGTGACATAGCGGGAGGCGGCACAGATACGCAGTATTTT,CASSDIAGGGTDTQYF
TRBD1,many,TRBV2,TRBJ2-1,TGTGCCAGCAGTTCTACAGGGGGCGACGAGCAGTTCTTC,CASSSTGGDEQFF
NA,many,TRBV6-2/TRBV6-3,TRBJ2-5,TGTGCCAGCAGTCCGGCAGGGGCGTGGACCCAGTACTTC,CASSPAGAWTQYF
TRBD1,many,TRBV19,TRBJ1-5,TGTGCCAGTAGTACCAGGGGGTTTAGCAATCAGCCCCAGCATTTT,CASSTRGFSNQPQHF
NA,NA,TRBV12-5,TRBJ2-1,TGTGCTAGTGGTTTGAATGGGGGCCCTAGCTCCTACAATGAGCAGTTCTTC,CASGLNGGPSSYNEQFF
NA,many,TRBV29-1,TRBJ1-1,TGCAGCGTTGAAGCCCCATCGCTGAGGGGCACTGAAGCTTTCTTT,CSVEAPSLRGTEAFF
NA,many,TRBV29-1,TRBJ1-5,TGCAGCGCTACAGGTCGGTGGAATCAGCCCCAGCATTTT,CSATGRWNQPQHF
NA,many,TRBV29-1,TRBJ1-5,TGCAGCGTCAAGGAGGATCTTAACAATCAGCCCCAGCATTTT,CSVKEDLNNQPQHF
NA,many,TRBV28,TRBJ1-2,TGTGCCAGCAGTTCAAGACAGGTCTATGGCTACACCTTC,CASSSRQVYGYTF
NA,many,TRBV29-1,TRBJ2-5,TGCAGCGTGGGAAAAAAGGTCATGGGGAGGACCCAGTACTTC,CSVGKKVMGRTQYF
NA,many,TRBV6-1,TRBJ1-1,TGTGCCAGCAGGCCCGGGGGAGGCCTGCTGGTGGCTTTCTTT,CASRPGGGLLVAFF
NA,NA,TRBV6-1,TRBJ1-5,TGTGCCAGCAGTGAAGGGGGGGGCAATCAGCCCCAGCATTTT,CASSEGGGNQPQHF
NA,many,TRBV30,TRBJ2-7,TGTGCCTGGAGTTACGGTGCGGGAACATACGAGCAGTACTTC,CAWSYGAGTYEQYF
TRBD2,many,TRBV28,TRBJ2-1,TGTGCCAGCAGTTCCCTGACTAGCGGGAGGGATGAGCAGTTCTTC,CASSSLTSGRDEQFF
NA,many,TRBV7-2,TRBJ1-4,TGTGCCAGCACCTTACACCTCCCGGGAGGGCGAAGGGAAAAACTGTTTTTT,CASTLHLPGGRREKLFF
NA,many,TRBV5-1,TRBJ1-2,TGCGCCAGCAGCTTGGTTTTCGGCCTGACCGATTACCCCTATGGCTACACCTTC,CASSLVFGLTDYPYGYTF
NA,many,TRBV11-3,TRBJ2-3,TGTGCCAGCAGCTTAGATCTCCTGGATACGCAGTATTTT,CASSLDLLDTQYF
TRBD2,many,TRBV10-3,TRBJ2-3,TGTGCCATAAATAGCGGGAGGGCCGGGGTGGATACGCAGTATTTT,CAINSGRAGVDTQYF
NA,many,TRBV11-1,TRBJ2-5,TGTGCCAGCAGCCGCGCGGGAGAGACCCAGTACTTC,CASSRAGETQYF
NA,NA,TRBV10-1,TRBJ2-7,TGCGCCAGCAGTGAGCGAGGCACCGAGCAGTACTTC,CASSERGTEQYF
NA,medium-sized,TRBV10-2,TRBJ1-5,TGCGCCAGCAGTGAGTCGGCAGGCTATCAGCCCCAGCATTTT,CASSESAGYQPQHF
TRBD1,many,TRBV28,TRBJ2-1,TGTGCCAGCAGTACGAGGGGGCTTTCGAATGAGCAGTTCTTC,CASSTRGLSNEQFF
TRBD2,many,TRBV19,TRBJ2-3,TGTGCCAGTAGTACTCTACTAGCGGGGAGAGATACGCAGTATTTT,CASSTLLAGRDTQYF
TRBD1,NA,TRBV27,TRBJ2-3,TGTGCCAGCAGGCCTACATCCCAGGGGGCAGCTGCAGATACGCAGTATTTT,CASRPTSQGAAADTQYF
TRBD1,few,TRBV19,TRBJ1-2,TGTGCCAGTAGTCCCGCGGGACAGGGGGTGTTTGGCGACACCTTC,CASSPAGQGVFGDTF